This T cell receptor beta chain was documented in a study of blood T cell repertoires in COVID-19. TCRdb's copy holds only in-frame clones and misses some; the assay was immunoSEQ multiplex PCR. In the table there are about 180,000 clones, roughly 88% of which are singletons. The CDR3 is 14 residues long. The trim removed 9 bases at V and 5 bases at J, leaving 11 bases unmatched. Germline CDR1 reads LGHDT; CDR2 reads YNNKEL (reference sequence). The clonotype originates from a woman between 25 and 40 years old with acute or convalescent COVID-19. The specimen was peripheral blood. This chain uses TRBV3-1 (or the pseudogene TRBV3-2) with TRBJ1-1; TRBD1 matches at 8 bases. CDR3 DNA: TGTGCCAGTCTGGACAGGGCCGCGGGGACTGAAGCTTTCTTT. This gives the protein CASLDRAAGTEAFF.